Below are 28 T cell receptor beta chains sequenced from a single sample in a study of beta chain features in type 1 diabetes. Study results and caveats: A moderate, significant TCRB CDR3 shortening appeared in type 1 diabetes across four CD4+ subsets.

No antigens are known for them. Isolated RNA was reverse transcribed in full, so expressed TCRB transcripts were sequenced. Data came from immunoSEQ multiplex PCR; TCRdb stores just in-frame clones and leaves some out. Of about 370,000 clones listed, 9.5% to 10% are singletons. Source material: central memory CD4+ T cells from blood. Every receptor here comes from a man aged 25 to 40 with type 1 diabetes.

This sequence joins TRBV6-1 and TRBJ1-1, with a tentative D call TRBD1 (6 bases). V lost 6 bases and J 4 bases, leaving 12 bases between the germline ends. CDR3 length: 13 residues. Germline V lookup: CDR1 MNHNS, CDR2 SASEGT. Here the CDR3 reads CASSGQSATEAFF. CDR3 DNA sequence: TGTGCCAGCAGCGGACAGTCTGCCACTGAAGCTTTCTTT.

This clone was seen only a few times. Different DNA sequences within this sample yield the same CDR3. CDR3 DNA: TGTGCCAGCTCATTAGGGGATCTGCGAGCTTTCTTT. Its protein product is CASSLGDLRAFF. The V and J genes are TRBV18 and TRBJ1-1, with a weak D call TRBD1 (5 bases). Trimming shortened V by 5 bases and J by 10 bases, and 14 bases separated the two germline ends. Germline values: CDR1 KGHSH, CDR2 LQKENI. CDR3 length equals 12 residues.

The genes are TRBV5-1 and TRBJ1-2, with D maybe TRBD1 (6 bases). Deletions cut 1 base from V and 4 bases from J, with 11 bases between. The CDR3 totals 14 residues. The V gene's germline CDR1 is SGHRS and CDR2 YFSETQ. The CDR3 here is CASSLPGGSYGYTF. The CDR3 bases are TGCGCCAGCAGCTTGCCGGGGGGCTCCTATGGCTACACCTTC.

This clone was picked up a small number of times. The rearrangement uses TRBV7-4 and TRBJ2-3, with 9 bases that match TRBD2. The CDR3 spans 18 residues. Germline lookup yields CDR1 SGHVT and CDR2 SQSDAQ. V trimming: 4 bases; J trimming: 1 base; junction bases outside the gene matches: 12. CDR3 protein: CASSSVTGLAIGTDTQYF. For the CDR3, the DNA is TGTGCCAGCAGCTCGGTAACCGGACTAGCGATTGGCACAGATACGCAGTATTTT.

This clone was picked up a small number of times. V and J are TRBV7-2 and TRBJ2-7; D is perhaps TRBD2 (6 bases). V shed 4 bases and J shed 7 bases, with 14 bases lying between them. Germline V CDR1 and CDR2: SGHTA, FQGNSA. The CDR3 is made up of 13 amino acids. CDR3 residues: CASSYQVAEEQYF. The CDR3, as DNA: TGTGCCAGCAGCTACCAAGTAGCGGAGGAGCAGTACTTC.

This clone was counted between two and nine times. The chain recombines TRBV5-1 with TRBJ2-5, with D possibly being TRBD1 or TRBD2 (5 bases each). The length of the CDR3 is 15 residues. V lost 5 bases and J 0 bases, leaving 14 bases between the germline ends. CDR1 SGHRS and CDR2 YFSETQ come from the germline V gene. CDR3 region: CASSVLGTYQETQYF. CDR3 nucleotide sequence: TGCGCCAGCAGTGTTTTGGGGACCTACCAAGAGACCCAGTACTTC.

The CDR3 region is CASSLGLAGSEQYF. The DNA for the CDR3 is TGTGCCAGCAGCCTGGGACTAGCGGGAAGCGAGCAGTACTTC. V gene TRBV7-8 combines with J gene TRBJ2-5; 13 bases fit TRBD2. The DNA end is a closer match to TRBJ2-7, so the J assignment may be wrong. This CDR3 has 14 residues. The germline V gene has CDR1 SGHVS and CDR2 FQNEAQ.

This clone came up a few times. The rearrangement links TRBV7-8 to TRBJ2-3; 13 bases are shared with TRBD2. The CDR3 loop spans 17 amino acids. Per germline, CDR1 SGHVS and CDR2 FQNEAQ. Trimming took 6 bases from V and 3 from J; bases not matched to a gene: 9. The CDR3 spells CASRRSRTSGRTDTQYF. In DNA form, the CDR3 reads TGTGCCAGCAGACGTTCCAGGACTAGCGGGAGAACAGATACGCAGTATTTT.

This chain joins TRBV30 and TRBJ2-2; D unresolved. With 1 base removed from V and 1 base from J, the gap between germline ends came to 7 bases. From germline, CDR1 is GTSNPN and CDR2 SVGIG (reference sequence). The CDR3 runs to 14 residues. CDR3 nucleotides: TGTGCCTGGAGTGCCCTGAGGAACACCGGGGAGCTGTTTTTT. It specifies CAWSALRNTGELFF.

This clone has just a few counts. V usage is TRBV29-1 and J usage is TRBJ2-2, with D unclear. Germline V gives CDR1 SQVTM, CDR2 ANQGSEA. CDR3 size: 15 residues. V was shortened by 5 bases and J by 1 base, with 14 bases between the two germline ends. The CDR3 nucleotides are TGCAGCGTTCGGGTGGGCCGTAAGAACACCGGGGAGCTGTTTTTT. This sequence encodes CSVRVGRKNTGELFF.

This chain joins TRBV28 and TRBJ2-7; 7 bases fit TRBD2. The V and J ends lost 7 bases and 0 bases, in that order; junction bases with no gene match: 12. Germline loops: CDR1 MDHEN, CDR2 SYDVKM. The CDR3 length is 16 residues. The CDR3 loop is CASTPGGGLYSYEQYF. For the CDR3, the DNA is TGTGCCAGCACCCCCGGCGGGGGACTCTACTCCTACGAGCAGTACTTC. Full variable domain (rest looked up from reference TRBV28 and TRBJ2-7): DVKVTQSSRYLVKRTGEKVFLECVQDMDHENMFWYRQDPGLGLRLIYFSYDVKMKEKGDIPEGYSVSREKKERFSLILESASTNQTSMYLCASTPGGGLYSYEQYFGPGTRLTVT.

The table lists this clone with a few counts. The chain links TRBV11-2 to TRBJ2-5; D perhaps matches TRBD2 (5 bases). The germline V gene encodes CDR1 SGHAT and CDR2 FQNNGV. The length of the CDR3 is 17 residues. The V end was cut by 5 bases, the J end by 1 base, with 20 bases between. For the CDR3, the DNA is TGTGCCAGCAGCCGCGATGGTCGGGAACGTAGCCAAGAGACCCAGTACTTC. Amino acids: CASSRDGRERSQETQYF.

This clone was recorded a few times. The CDR3 bases are TGTGCCAGCAGTTTATTCGGGACAGCAACCAAGCGGTATGGCTACACCTTC. Residues: CASSLFGTATKRYGYTF. This chain uses TRBV28 with TRBJ1-2, with 7 bases identical to TRBD1. The trim removed 1 base at V and 5 bases at J, leaving 13 bases unmatched. This CDR3 comprises 17 residues. CDR1 is MDHEN, CDR2 SYDVKM, per germline.

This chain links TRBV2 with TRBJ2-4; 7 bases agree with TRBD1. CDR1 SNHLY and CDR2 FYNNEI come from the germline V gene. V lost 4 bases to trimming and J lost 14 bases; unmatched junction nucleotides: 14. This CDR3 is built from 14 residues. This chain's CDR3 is CASSGQGSTPMEYF. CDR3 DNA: TGTGCCAGCAGTGGACAGGGATCTACCCCAATGGAGTACTTC.

The CDR3: CASSQDLGDPYNEQFF. For the CDR3, the DNA is TGCGCCAGCAGCCAAGATCTCGGGGACCCCTACAATGAGCAGTTCTTC. J is TRBJ2-1 and V is TRBV4-1; D may match TRBD1 or TRBD2 (5 bases each). This CDR3 comprises 16 residues. V gave up 0 bases and J gave up 2 bases, with 11 bases separating them. Germline loops: CDR1 MGHRA, CDR2 YSYEKL.

CDR3 region: CASSSQGYGYTF. The CDR3 DNA reads TGTGCCAGCAGCTCACAGGGCTATGGCTACACCTTC. The V and J genes are TRBV7-2 and TRBJ1-2; maybe TRBD1 (6 bases). Looked up from germline, CDR1 is SGHTA and CDR2 is FQGNSA. There are 12 residues in the CDR3. V was trimmed by 4 bases and J by 4 bases, leaving 7 bases between them.

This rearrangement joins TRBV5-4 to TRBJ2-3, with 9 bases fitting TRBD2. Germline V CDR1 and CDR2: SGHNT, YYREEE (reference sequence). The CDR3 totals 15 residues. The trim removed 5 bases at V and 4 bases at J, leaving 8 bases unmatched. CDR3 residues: CASRPGTSSPDTQYF. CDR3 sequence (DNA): TGTGCCAGCAGACCCGGGACTAGCAGTCCAGATACGCAGTATTTT.

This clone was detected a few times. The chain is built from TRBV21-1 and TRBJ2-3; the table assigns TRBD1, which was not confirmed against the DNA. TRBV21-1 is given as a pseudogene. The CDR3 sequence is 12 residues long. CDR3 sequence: CASRQGTDTQYF. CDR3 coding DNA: TGTGCCAGCCGACAGGGCACAGATACGCAGTATTTT.

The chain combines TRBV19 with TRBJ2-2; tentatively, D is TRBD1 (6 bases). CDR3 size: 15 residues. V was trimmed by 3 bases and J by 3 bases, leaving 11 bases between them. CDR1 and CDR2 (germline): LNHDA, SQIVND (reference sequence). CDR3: CASSMSRGYTGELFF. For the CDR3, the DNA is TGTGCCAGTAGTATGTCCAGGGGCTACACCGGGGAGCTGTTTTTT. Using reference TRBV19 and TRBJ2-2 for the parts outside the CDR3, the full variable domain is DGGITQSPKYLFRKEGQNVTLSCEQNLNHDAMYWYRQDPGQGLRLIYYSQIVNDFQKGDIAEGYSVSREKKESFPLTVTSAQKNPTAFYLCASSMSRGYTGELFFGEGSRLTVL.

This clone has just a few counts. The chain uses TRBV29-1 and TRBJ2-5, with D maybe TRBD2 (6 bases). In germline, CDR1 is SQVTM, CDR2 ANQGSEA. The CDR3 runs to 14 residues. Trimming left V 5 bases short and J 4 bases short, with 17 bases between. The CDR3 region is CSVPLGGATETQYF. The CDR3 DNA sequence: TGCAGCGTTCCTTTGGGGGGAGCAACAGAGACCCAGTACTTC.

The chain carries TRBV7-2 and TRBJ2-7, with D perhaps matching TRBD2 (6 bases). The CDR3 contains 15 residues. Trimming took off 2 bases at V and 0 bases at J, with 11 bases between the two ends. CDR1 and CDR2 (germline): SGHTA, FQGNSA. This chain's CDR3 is CASSLYSGGSYEQYF. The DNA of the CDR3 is TGTGCCAGCAGCTTATATTCCGGGGGCTCCTACGAGCAGTACTTC.

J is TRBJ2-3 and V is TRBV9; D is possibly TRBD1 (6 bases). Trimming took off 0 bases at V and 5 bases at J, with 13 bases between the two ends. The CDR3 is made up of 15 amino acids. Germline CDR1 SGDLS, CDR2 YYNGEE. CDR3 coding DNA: TGTGCCAGCAGCGTAGCGACAGGCGAGAAAGATACGCAGTATTTT. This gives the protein CASSVATGEKDTQYF. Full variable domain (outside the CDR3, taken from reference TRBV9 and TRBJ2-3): DSGVTQTPKHLITATGQRVTLRCSPRSGDLSVYWYQQSLDQGLQFLIQYYNGEERAKGNILERFSAQQFPDLHSELNLSSLELGDSALYFCASSVATGEKDTQYFGPGTRLTVL.

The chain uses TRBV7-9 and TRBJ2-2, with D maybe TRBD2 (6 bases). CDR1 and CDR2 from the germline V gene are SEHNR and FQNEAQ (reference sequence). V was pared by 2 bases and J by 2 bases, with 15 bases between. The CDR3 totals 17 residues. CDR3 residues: CASSLRFRGINTGELFF. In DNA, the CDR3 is TGTGCCAGCAGCTTAAGGTTCCGGGGGATTAACACCGGGGAGCTGTTTTTT.

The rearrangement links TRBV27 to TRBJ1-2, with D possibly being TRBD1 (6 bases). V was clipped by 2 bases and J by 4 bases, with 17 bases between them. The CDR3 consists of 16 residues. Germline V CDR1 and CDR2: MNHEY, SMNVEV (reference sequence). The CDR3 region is CASSLRIDAGAYGYTF. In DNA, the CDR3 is TGTGCCAGCAGTTTAAGGATAGATGCAGGGGCCTATGGCTACACCTTC.

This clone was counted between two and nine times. DNA of the CDR3: TGTGCCAGCAGCTTAGTTGGCAGGGCCAATGAAAAACTGTTTTTT. This codes for CASSLVGRANEKLFF. The rearrangement joins TRBV7-9 to TRBJ1-4, with D tentatively TRBD1 (5 bases). The CDR3 covers 15 residues. Trimming shortened V by 1 base and J by 5 bases, and 11 bases separated the two germline ends. CDR1 is SEHNR and CDR2 is FQNEAQ in the germline V gene (reference sequence).

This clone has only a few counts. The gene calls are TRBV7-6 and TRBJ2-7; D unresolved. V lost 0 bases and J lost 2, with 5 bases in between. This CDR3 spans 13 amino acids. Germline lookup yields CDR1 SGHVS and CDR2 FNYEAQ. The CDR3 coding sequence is TGTGCCAGCAGCTTAGCCCACGCCTACGAGCAGTACTTC. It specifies CASSLAHAYEQYF. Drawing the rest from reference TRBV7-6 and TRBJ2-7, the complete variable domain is GAGVSQSPRYKVTKRGQDVALRCDPISGHVSLYWYRQALGQGPEFLTYFNYEAQQDKSGLPNDRFSAERPEGSISTLTIQRTEQRDSAMYRCASSLAHAYEQYFGPGTRLTVT.

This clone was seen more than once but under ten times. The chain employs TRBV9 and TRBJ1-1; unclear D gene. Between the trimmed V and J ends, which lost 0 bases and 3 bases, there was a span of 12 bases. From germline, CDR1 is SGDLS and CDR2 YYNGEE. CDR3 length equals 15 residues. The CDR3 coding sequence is TGTGCCAGCAGCGTAGGAGTCGGATTTGACACTGAAGCTTTCTTT. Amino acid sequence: CASSVGVGFDTEAFF.

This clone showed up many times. The DNA of the CDR3 is TGCGCCAGCAGCCCGATCCCAACTAATGAAAAACTGTTTTTT. It yields the protein CASSPIPTNEKLFF. The chain has TRBV4-1 and TRBJ1-4, with unresolved D. The ends were cut back, 4 bases at V and 0 bases at J, with 6 bases in the middle. CDR3 length: 14 amino acids. CDR1 and CDR2 from the germline V gene are MGHRA and YSYEKL.